These 26 T cell receptor beta chains came from one sample sequenced in a study of blood T cell repertoires in COVID-19. Sequencing was performed with immunoSEQ multiplex PCR; in TCRdb, only in-frame clones are kept and a portion is missing. The table includes around 19,000 clones, about 88% detected once. The specimen sequenced was peripheral blood. Receptor source: a human donor in a cohort sampled during active COVID-19.

This clone was recorded once. The V and J genes are TRBV19 and TRBJ1-4, with a weak D call TRBD1 (6 bases). This CDR3 contains 16 residues. Germline values: CDR1 LNHDA, CDR2 SQIVND (reference sequence). V was shortened by 3 bases and J by 4 bases, with 15 bases between the two germline ends. CDR3 region: CASSMGTTGRNEKLFF. The CDR3 DNA reads TGTGCCAGTAGTATGGGAACGACAGGCCGTAATGAAAAACTGTTTTTT.

The chain carries TRBV2 and TRBJ1-2; D perhaps matches TRBD1 (6 bases). CDR3 length equals 13 residues. Germline V lookup: CDR1 SNHLY, CDR2 FYNNEI. Trimming shortened V by 7 bases and J by 2 bases, and 11 bases separated the two germline ends. The CDR3 region is CASIGTLNYGYTF. DNA for the CDR3: TGTGCCAGCATTGGGACACTGAACTATGGCTACACCTTC.

This clone has just one count. The chain employs TRBV6-4 and TRBJ2-6, with unresolved D. This CDR3 has 14 amino acids. V was clipped by 3 bases and J by 0 bases, with 3 bases between them. CDR1 and CDR2 (germline): MRHNA, SNTAGT. Here the CDR3 DNA reads TGTGCCAGCAGTGAGAGCTCTGGGGCCAACGTCCTGACTTTC. Translated, it gives CASSESSGANVLTF.

This clone has just one count. The CDR3 DNA sequence: TGTGCCTGGAGTACGGGACTAGCGGGAGTTGAAGGAGGAGTGACAGATACGCAGTATTTT. Residues: CAWSTGLAGVEGGVTDTQYF. The chain uses TRBV30 and TRBJ2-3, with 14 bases identical to TRBD2. CDR3 length: 20 amino acids. Germline CDR1 reads GTSNPN; CDR2 reads SVGIG (reference sequence). Unmatched junction bases numbered 16, after V lost 2 bases and J lost 3 bases. The variable domain in full, completed from reference TRBV30 and TRBJ2-3, reads SQTIHQWPATLVQPVGSPLSLECTVEGTSNPNLYWYRQAAGRGLQLLFYSVGIGQISSEVPQNLSASRPQDRQFILSSKKLLLSDSGFYLCAWSTGLAGVEGGVTDTQYFGPGTRLTVL.

The chain is built from TRBV25-1 and TRBJ1-2, with a weak D call TRBD1 (6 bases). CDR1 and CDR2 (germline): MGHDK, SYGVNS. The V and J ends lost 7 bases and 7 bases respectively, with 16 bases between them. The CDR3 is 13 residues long. In DNA form, the CDR3 reads TGTGCCAGCACCTCGAGGGGGGGGAGTGGCTACACCTTC. Protein sequence: CASTSRGGSGYTF.

The rearrangement joins TRBV12-3 or TRBV12-4 to TRBJ1-2; possibly TRBD1 for D (6 bases). Between the trimmed V and J ends, which lost 6 bases and 8 bases, there was a span of 16 bases. The CDR3 contains 13 residues. CDR3 nucleotides: TGTGCCAGCAGGGTTTCGGCGGGGGCGGGCTACACCTTC. Translating it yields CASRVSAGAGYTF.

The V gene is TRBV5-6, the J gene TRBJ2-5; 7 bases line up with TRBD2. CDR3 size: 15 residues. The ends lost 1 base at V and 5 bases at J; junction bases unmatched: 8. CDR1 is SGHDT, CDR2 YYEEEE, per germline. CDR3 DNA sequence: TGTGCCAGCAGCTTGAAAACAGGAGCGGGGGAGACCCAGTACTTC. Residues: CASSLKTGAGETQYF.

The CDR3 reads CAWGDRAYEQYF. CDR3 bases: TGTGCCTGGGGGGACAGGGCCTACGAGCAGTACTTC. V usage is TRBV30 and J usage is TRBJ2-7; TRBD1 aligns across 9 bases. This CDR3 has 12 amino acids. V gave up 5 bases and J gave up 2 bases; unmatched junction bases: 1. Per the germline V gene, CDR1 is GTSNPN and CDR2 is SVGIG (reference sequence).

This sequence joins TRBV5-8 and TRBJ2-6; TRBD1 is a possible D gene (5 bases). This CDR3 has 15 amino acids. CDR1 is SGHTS and CDR2 is YDEGEE in the germline V gene. Trimming removed 6 bases from V and 0 bases from J, with 10 bases in between. The CDR3 DNA follows: TGTGCCAGCACCCCAGGGAACTCTGGGGCCAACGTCCTGACTTTC. Translated: CASTPGNSGANVLTF.

The rearrangement uses TRBV9 and TRBJ2-2; D perhaps matches TRBD2 (6 bases). Germline CDR1 is SGDLS and CDR2 is YYNGEE. This CDR3 spans 16 amino acids. The V gene lost 0 bases and the J gene lost 4 bases, with 13 bases spanning the gap. CDR3 nucleotide sequence: TGTGCCAGCAGCGTAGGTGGGGGGAGTTCCACCGGGGAGCTGTTTTTT. It is translated as CASSVGGGSSTGELFF. The variable domain in full, with the rest retrieved from reference TRBV9 and TRBJ2-2, is DSGVTQTPKHLITATGQRVTLRCSPRSGDLSVYWYQQSLDQGLQFLIQYYNGEERAKGNILERFSAQQFPDLHSELNLSSLELGDSALYFCASSVGGGSSTGELFFGEGSRLTVL.

The chain links TRBV10-3 to TRBJ2-1; 9 positions match TRBD1. Trimming cost V 7 bases and J 2 bases; bases outside gene matches: 3. The V gene's germline CDR1 is ENHRY and CDR2 SYGVKD. The CDR3 runs to 14 residues. CDR3 nucleotides: TGTGCCATCATGGGACAGGGCACCTACAATGAGCAGTTCTTC. Amino acid sequence: CAIMGQGTYNEQFF.

In its sample, this clone was seen a few times. The chain's CDR3 is CASSGMTGNYEQYF. CDR3 sequence (DNA): TGTGCCAGCAGCGGAATGACAGGGAACTACGAGCAGTACTTC. The genes are TRBV5-4 and TRBJ2-7, with TRBD1 matching 7 bases. This CDR3 is 14 amino acids long. Germline assignment: CDR1 SGHNT and CDR2 YYREEE (reference sequence). Trimming removed 4 bases from V and 3 bases from J; junction bases left unmatched: 7. The whole variable domain, filled in from reference TRBV5-4 and TRBJ2-7, reads ETGVTQSPTHLIKTRGQQVTLRCSSQSGHNTVSWYQQALGQGPQFIFQYYREEENGRGNFPPRFSGLQFPNYSSELNVNALELDDSALYLCASSGMTGNYEQYFGPGTRLTVT.

V and J are TRBV7-6 and TRBJ2-3, with 14 bases lining up with TRBD2. CDR3 length equals 16 residues. CDR1 is SGHVS, CDR2 FNYEAQ, per germline. The V gene end was trimmed by 5 bases and the J gene end by 3 bases; junction bases not matched to a gene: 4. The CDR3 region is CASSQTSGRATDTQYF. The CDR3 DNA is TGTGCCAGCAGCCAGACTAGCGGGAGGGCGACAGATACGCAGTATTTT.

In its sample, this clone was seen a few times. The chain uses TRBV11-2 and TRBJ2-2; a weak D match, TRBD1 (5 bases). Trimming pared 2 bases from V and 7 bases from J, leaving 11 bases between. Germline CDR1 reads SGHAT; CDR2 reads FQNNGV. The CDR3 covers 14 residues. DNA for the CDR3: TGTGCCAGCAGCTTATTAGGGGTGGACGGGGAGCTGTTTTTT. Its translation is CASSLLGVDGELFF.

The chain uses TRBV9 and TRBJ2-1; 7 bases fit TRBD2. Germline V gene sequence: CDR1 SGDLS, CDR2 YYNGEE. The CDR3 length is 15 residues. V was clipped by 0 bases and J by 1 base; unmatched bases: 1. The CDR3 DNA reads as TGTGCCAGCAGCGTAGGACTAGCTTCCTACAATGAGCAGTTCTTC. This gives the protein CASSVGLASYNEQFF.

The CDR3 reads CASSAQGASNQPQHF. DNA for the CDR3: TGTGCCAGCAGCGCACAGGGGGCAAGCAATCAGCCCCAGCATTTT. The chain uses TRBV9 and TRBJ1-5; 9 nucleotides agree with TRBD1. With 3 bases clipped from V and 1 base from J, the junction kept 2 bases outside the gene matches. The CDR3 covers 15 residues. Germline V lookup: CDR1 SGDLS, CDR2 YYNGEE.

The rearrangement links TRBV7-2 to TRBJ1-2, with D unclear. The CDR3 totals 14 residues. V was shortened by 0 bases and J by 4 bases, with 9 bases between the two germline ends. Per the germline V gene, CDR1 is SGHTA and CDR2 is FQGNSA. CDR3 in amino acids: CASSLAQVSYGYTF. The CDR3 bases are TGTGCCAGCAGCTTAGCTCAGGTCTCCTATGGCTACACCTTC.

The V and J genes are TRBV19 and TRBJ1-2; TRBD1 might be the D (6 bases). V was pared by 3 bases and J by 7 bases, with 12 bases between. The CDR3 consists of 13 residues. CDR1 LNHDA and CDR2 SQIVND come from the germline V gene (reference sequence). The CDR3 sequence: CASSIGQFPGYTF. The CDR3 DNA is TGTGCCAGTAGTATCGGACAGTTTCCTGGCTACACCTTC.

The chain is built from TRBV5-6 and TRBJ2-3, with D tentatively TRBD1 (5 bases). CDR1 is SGHDT and CDR2 is YYEEEE in the germline V gene. Trimming took 4 bases from V and 0 from J, leaving 12 bases between them. The CDR3 length is 15 residues. The CDR3 sequence: CASSVWQGSTDTQYF. CDR3 in DNA: TGTGCCAGCAGCGTATGGCAGGGTAGCACAGATACGCAGTATTTT.

V usage is TRBV4-1 and J usage is TRBJ2-5, with D possibly matching TRBD2 (5 bases). Germline CDR1 MGHRA, CDR2 YSYEKL. Trimming removed 0 bases at V and 5 bases at J, with 16 bases between. CDR3 size: 16 residues. The CDR3 sequence: CASSQDRLLGAETQYF. For the CDR3, the DNA is TGCGCCAGCAGCCAAGATAGACTATTAGGAGCTGAGACCCAGTACTTC.

The gene calls are TRBV25-1 and TRBJ2-3, with 7 bases fitting TRBD2. Per the germline V gene, CDR1 is MGHDK and CDR2 is SYGVNS. The CDR3 covers 15 residues. J lost 1 base, V lost 4 bases, and 5 bases had no gene match. The CDR3 is CASSGRTSGTDTQYF. The CDR3 coding sequence is TGTGCCAGCAGTGGTCGAACTAGCGGCACAGATACGCAGTATTTT.

This chain uses TRBV7-3 with TRBJ2-1, with D maybe TRBD2 (6 bases). Deletions cut 1 base from V and 5 bases from J, with 12 bases between. The germline V gene has CDR1 SGHTA and CDR2 FQGTGA. The CDR3 extends over 15 amino acids. The CDR3 reads CASSLIGGKDNEQFF. DNA of the CDR3: TGTGCCAGCAGCTTAATCGGCGGGAAAGACAATGAGCAGTTCTTC.

This clone was observed a few times. The rearrangement uses TRBV27 and TRBJ2-7; possibly TRBD2 for D (5 bases). The V end lost 3 bases, the J end lost 3 bases, and 12 bases lay between the germline ends. CDR3 length equals 14 residues. Germline loops: CDR1 MNHEY, CDR2 SMNVEV (reference sequence). CDR3: CASSLSTGNYEQYF. The CDR3 DNA follows: TGTGCCAGCAGTTTGTCTACCGGGAACTACGAGCAGTACTTC.

V gene TRBV30 combines with J gene TRBJ2-7; weak D call: TRBD1 (6 bases). Germline V lookup: CDR1 GTSNPN, CDR2 SVGIG (reference sequence). This CDR3 is built from 14 residues. Trimming cost V 0 bases and J 1 base, with 10 bases left between them. CDR3 nucleotide sequence: TGTGCCTGGAGTGTACAGGGCCCATCCTACGAGCAGTACTTC. Its protein is CAWSVQGPSYEQYF.

V gene TRBV5-5 combines with J gene TRBJ2-1; 13 bases match TRBD2. V was clipped by 4 bases and J by 9 bases; unmatched bases: 7. The CDR3 is made up of 15 amino acids. Germline lookup yields CDR1 SGHKS and CDR2 YYEKEE (reference sequence). The CDR3 nucleotides read TGTGCCAGCAGCGAACTAGCGGGAGGGTTGGGTGAGCAGTTCTTC. Protein: CASSELAGGLGEQFF.

This chain uses TRBV27 with TRBJ1-1; D is possibly TRBD1 (6 bases). V gave up 4 bases and J gave up 5 bases, with 14 bases separating them. The CDR3 covers 14 residues. Germline loops: CDR1 MNHEY, CDR2 SMNVEV (reference sequence). CDR3 bases: TGTGCCAGCAGTTCTCGGGACACCAGGACTGAAGCTTTCTTT. Translation gives CASSSRDTRTEAFF.